The 26 T cell receptor beta chains given below trace back to one sample, sequenced in a study of TET2 disruption in CD19-targeted CAR T cells. These receptors have no known antigen. Data came from immunoSEQ multiplex PCR; TCRdb stores just in-frame clones and leaves some out. The sample data list tens of thousands of clones. The treatment denotes: autologous CTL019 cells: CD19 CAR with 4-1BB and CD3 zeta domains. Sequences were derived from CD8- CAR+ T cells sorted from cultured blood T cells, sampled for CD19 CAR T cell therapy. Noted subset: CD8-negative CAR-positive T cells from the infusion product. Receptors were obtained from a man between 65 and 79 years old with chronic lymphocytic leukemia.

Concerning this clone itself: The CDR3 end lies 3 residues beyond the end of the read and is filled in from the germline J gene. The chain is built from TRBV20-1 and TRBJ1-1, with a possible D match to TRBD1 (5 bases). Trimming removed 5 bases at V and 1 base at J, with 11 bases between. CDR1 DFQATT and CDR2 SNEGSKA come from the germline V gene (reference sequence). The CDR3 contains 13 residues. The CDR3 bases that were read are TGCAGTGCTTGCCGACAGAAGAACACTGAA. Protein product: CSACRQKNTE. The complete CDR3 protein is CSACRQKNTEAFF.

The CDR3 loop is CASSSEGQSTDTQYF. Partial CDR3 DNA: TGCGCCAGCAGTTCCGAAGGACAGTCCACAGATACG. This sequence joins TRBV5-1 and TRBJ2-3, with D maybe TRBD1 (6 bases). Read coverage stops 3 residues before the CDR3 terminus; the germline J gene supplies the remainder. There are 15 residues in the CDR3. V dropped 5 bases and J dropped 2 bases, with 15 bases sitting between them. CDR1 is SGHRS and CDR2 is YFSETQ in the germline V gene.

Comments on this clone: Compared with germline, one end of the junction differs, possibly owing to a read error. The CDR3 end lies 3 residues beyond the end of the read and is filled in from the germline J gene. The genes are TRBV7-9 and TRBJ1-2, with D hard to call. Germline values: CDR1 SEHNR, CDR2 FQNEAQ (reference sequence). CDR3 length equals 13 residues. CDR3 protein: CSSSLVWSYEYTF. Partial CDR3 DNA: TGTTCCAGCAGCTTAGTCTGGTCCTACGAA.

In terms of frequency, this clone is medium-sized. The sequenced fragment ends 3 residues before the CDR3 boundary, so the rest is inferred from the germline J gene. This sequence joins TRBV20-1 and TRBJ2-2; TRBD2 agrees at 8 bases. The CDR3 is 15 residues long. Germline V gene sequence: CDR1 DFQATT, CDR2 SNEGSKA (reference sequence). J gave up 5 bases and V 3 bases, and 8 bases lay outside the gene matches. CDR3 DNA (partial): TGCAGTGCTAGCCCGGGGGGGGCTTGGACCGGGGAG. Protein: CSASPGGAWTGE. The entire CDR3 protein is CSASPGGAWTGELFF.

Concerning this clone itself: The CDR3 end is not reached by the read, which stops 3 residues before it; the germline J gene fills it in. The chain couples TRBV5-1 to TRBJ2-1; 11 bases align to TRBD2. The CDR3 has 15 residues. The germline gives CDR1 SGHRS, CDR2 YFSETQ. With 0 bases clipped from V and 8 bases from J, the junction kept 4 bases outside the gene matches. Partial CDR3 DNA: TGCGCCAGCAGCTTGGGTAGCGGGGGGGCCTATGAG. Its protein product is CASSLGSGGAYE. The entire CDR3 protein is CASSLGSGGAYEQFF.

In the case of this clone: The CDR3 end falls 3 residues outside the read, so it is completed with the germline J gene. This chain joins TRBV7-3 and TRBJ2-1, with a tentative D call TRBD2 (6 bases). Germline V lookup: CDR1 SGHTA, CDR2 FQGTGA. Trimming removed 4 bases from V and 9 bases from J, with 19 bases in between. The CDR3 spans 15 residues. Here the CDR3 reads CASSSPTLGGSEQFF. The part of the CDR3 DNA that was read is TGTGCCAGCAGCTCTCCGACATTGGGGGGTAGTGAG.

This clone shows up as medium-sized (0.01 to 0.1%) by frequency. The read falls 3 residues short of the CDR3 end, and the missing part is taken from the germline J gene. The rearrangement uses TRBV10-3 and TRBJ1-4; D gene uncertain. V dropped 0 bases and J dropped 8 bases, with 16 bases sitting between them. CDR3 length equals 16 residues. The germline CDR1 and CDR2 sequences are ENHRY and SYGVKD. CDR3 DNA (partial): TGTGCCATCAGTGAGTCTCAACTGCCTATGGGCGAAAAA. It encodes CAISESQLPMGEK. The complete CDR3 protein is CAISESQLPMGEKLFF.

Comments on this clone: With the read ending 3 residues before the CDR3 end, the germline J gene is used to fill in that end. The rearrangement joins TRBV7-9 to TRBJ2-4, with 7 bases identical to TRBD2. The CDR3 totals 13 residues. Germline CDR1 is SEHNR and CDR2 is FQNEAQ (reference sequence). This chain's CDR3 is CASSSGRDYGQYF. The sequenced part of the CDR3 DNA is TGTGCCAGCAGCTCCGGCAGGGACTATGGT.

Points on this clone: The read halts 3 residues ahead of the CDR3 end, with the missing end drawn from the germline J gene. V and J are TRBV19 and TRBJ1-2; TRBD1 is a possible D gene (6 bases). The V gene's germline CDR1 is LNHDA and CDR2 SQIVND (reference sequence). The CDR3 totals 15 residues. The CDR3 bases that were read are TGTGCCAGTAGCCTAACTCTGGGGGGGCTATACGAC. Encoded protein: CASSLTLGGLYD. The complete CDR3 reads CASSLTLGGLYDYTF.

The DNA read from the CDR3 is TGTGCCAGTACCCGGACTAGCGGTACAGATACC. Residues: CASTRTSGTDT. The whole CDR3 is CASTRTSGTDTYTF. This sequence joins TRBV19 and TRBJ1-2, with D unclear. The missing CDR3 end, 3 residues past where the read stops, is filled in from the germline J gene. Germline CDR1 and CDR2: LNHDA and SQIVND (reference sequence). CDR3 length equals 14 residues. The full variable domain, its missing parts supplied by reference TRBV19 and TRBJ1-2, is DGGITQSPKYLFRKEGQNVTLSCEQNLNHDAMYWYRQDPGQGLRLIYYSQIVNDFQKGDIAEGYSVSREKKESFPLTVTSAQKNPTAFYLCASTRTSGTDTYTFGSGTRLTVV.

A note on this clone: The CDR3 end lies 3 residues beyond the end of the read and is filled in from the germline J gene. The chain couples TRBV12-3 or TRBV12-4 to TRBJ1-2; 9 bases are shared with TRBD1. V gave up 4 bases and J gave up 4 bases; unmatched junction bases: 7. The CDR3 has 15 amino acids. The CDR3 reads CASSSDRGNSYGYTF. Incomplete CDR3 DNA: TGTGCCAGCAGTTCGGACAGGGGCAACTCCTATGGC.

Worth noting for this clone: The read is 3 residues too short to cover the CDR3 end, so that end is filled in from the germline J gene. The rearrangement links TRBV20-1 to TRBJ2-4; D is possibly TRBD1 or TRBD2 (5 bases each). The CDR3 has 16 residues. The V gene's germline CDR1 is DFQATT and CDR2 SNEGSKA (reference sequence). The CDR3 sequence: CSARRGSSTLGETQYF. CDR3 bases read: TGCAGTGCTAGAAGGGGCTCGTCAACACTTGGGGAGACT.

In the case of this clone: The read ends 3 residues shy of where the CDR3 ends; the end is completed using the germline J gene. The gene calls are TRBV19 and TRBJ2-4; maybe TRBD1 (6 bases). Germline CDR1 reads LNHDA; CDR2 reads SQIVND (reference sequence). This CDR3 is 14 amino acids long. CDR3 sequence reads: CASNNLDRRHGQYF. The covered CDR3 bases are TGTGCCAGTAATAACCTCGACAGGAGGCATGGT.

As concerns this clone: The read ends 3 residues shy of where the CDR3 ends; the end is completed using the germline J gene. The chain is built from TRBV29-1 and TRBJ2-4, with 9 bases matching TRBD2. Germline lookup yields CDR1 SQVTM and CDR2 ANQGSEA. The trim removed 3 bases at V and 7 bases at J, leaving 10 bases unmatched. There are 15 residues in the CDR3. Incomplete CDR3 DNA: TGCAGCGTTGAGGGTCAAGCGGGGGGCGGGAACATT. Translating gives CSVEGQAGGGNI. The CDR3 in full is CSVEGQAGGGNIQYF.

A word on this clone: The sequenced fragment ends 3 residues before the CDR3 boundary, so the rest is inferred from the germline J gene. The V and J genes are TRBV18 and TRBJ1-2; D is perhaps TRBD1 (6 bases). In germline, CDR1 is KGHSH, CDR2 LQKENI. The CDR3 covers 16 residues. CDR3 DNA (partial): TGTGCCAGCTCATTTACCGGGACACAACCTTCCTACGAC. This sequence encodes CASSFTGTQPSYD. The whole CDR3 is CASSFTGTQPSYDYTF.

Regarding this clone: The read stops 3 residues short of the end of the CDR3; the missing end is completed from the germline J gene. The chain combines TRBV13 with TRBJ2-1; TRBD2 might be the D (5 bases). V lost 5 bases to trimming and J lost 9 bases, with 11 bases between them. CDR3 length equals 12 residues. Germline V gives CDR1 PRHDT, CDR2 FYEKMQ (reference sequence). The CDR3 loop reads CASSILVGEQFF. CDR3 bases read: TGTGCCAGCAGCATACTAGTGGGTGAG.

Remarks on this clone: The read finishes 3 residues shy of the CDR3 end, and the germline J gene is used to complete it. The gene calls are TRBV7-8 and TRBJ1-2; D not resolved. Germline V CDR1 and CDR2: SGHVS, FQNEAQ. The CDR3 has 13 residues. The part of the CDR3 DNA that was read is TGTGCCAGCAGCTTAGCTAGAGCCTACGAC. Translation gives CASSLARAYD. In full, the CDR3 is CASSLARAYDYTF.

Comments on this clone: The junction and the germline gene differ at one end; a read error may be behind it. The CDR3 end falls 3 residues outside the read, so it is completed with the germline J gene. The chain employs TRBV7-9 and TRBJ2-4; D uncertain. Germline loops: CDR1 SEHNR, CDR2 FQNEAQ (reference sequence). CDR3 length: 13 residues. The sequenced CDR3 bases are TGTTCCAGCAGCTTAATTGGCAACTATGGT. This codes for CSSSLIGNYG. The whole CDR3 region reads CSSSLIGNYGQYF.

Turning to this clone: With the read ending 3 residues before the CDR3 end, the germline J gene is used to fill in that end. This chain links TRBV20-1 with TRBJ2-5, with no clear D. The CDR3 covers 13 residues. Germline V gene lookup returns CDR1 DFQATT and CDR2 SNEGSKA (reference sequence). V lost 0 bases and J lost 0, with 5 bases in between. CDR3 amino acids: CSARDQDQETQYF. CDR3 DNA, as far as it was read: TGCAGTGCTAGAGATCAGGACCAAGAGACC.

Worth noting for this clone: The sequence runs out 3 residues before the end of the CDR3; the remainder is reconstructed from the germline J gene. The chain uses TRBV19 and TRBJ1-2, with TRBD1 matching 10 bases. Per the germline V gene, CDR1 is LNHDA and CDR2 is SQIVND (reference sequence). This CDR3 has 16 amino acids. The CDR3: CASTDLTGTGVNTYTF. The part of the CDR3 DNA that was read is TGTGCCAGTACCGATCTCACAGGGACAGGGGTGAATACC.

On this clone itself: One junction end does not reproduce the germline sequence, and a read error may be involved. The read ends 3 residues before the CDR3 terminus; that terminus is restored from the germline J gene. The chain recombines TRBV4-1 with TRBJ1-2, with D tentatively TRBD1 (5 bases). The CDR3 consists of 16 residues. Germline CDR1 is MGHRA and CDR2 is YSYEKL. Partial CDR3 DNA: TGCACCAGCCGAGAGACTAGGGCAGGGAACAGCTATGGC. It is translated as CTSRETRAGNSYG. The whole CDR3 sequence reads CTSRETRAGNSYGYTF.

On this clone: The read halts 3 residues ahead of the CDR3 end, with the missing end drawn from the germline J gene. The chain links TRBV5-1 to TRBJ2-4, with D tentatively TRBD1 (8 bases). Germline lookup yields CDR1 SGHRS and CDR2 YFSETQ. This CDR3 has 16 amino acids. CDR3 DNA, as far as it was read: TGCGCCAGCAGCTCTGGGGGGGACAGGACACAAGAGACT. It specifies CASSSGGDRTQET. The CDR3 in its entirety is CASSSGGDRTQETQYF.

Note on this clone: Read data end 3 residues before the CDR3 end; the end is taken from the germline J gene. This chain uses TRBV6-2 or TRBV6-3 with TRBJ2-4; TRBD1 matches 7 bases. Per germline, CDR1 MNHEY and CDR2 SVGEGT. The CDR3 runs to 16 residues. This CDR3 reads CASRTQGTDTNYGQYF. The sequenced part of the CDR3 DNA is TGTGCCAGCAGAACCCAAGGGACAGATACTAACTATGGT.

With regard to this clone: The CDR3 end is not reached by the read, which stops 3 residues before it; the germline J gene fills it in. The J gene is TRBJ1-1, the V gene TRBV6-1, with a tentative D call TRBD1 (5 bases). The CDR3 spans 14 residues. Per the germline V gene, CDR1 is MNHNS and CDR2 is SASEGT. Trimming took off 1 base at V and 4 bases at J, with 10 bases between the two ends. The DNA read from the CDR3 is TGTGCCAGCAGTGAAGAGGGGCCCGCCACTGAA. Amino acid sequence: CASSEEGPATE. The whole CDR3 sequence reads CASSEEGPATEAFF.

Note on this clone: The DNA ends 3 residues before the CDR3 does, and the rest of the CDR3 is filled in from the germline J gene. V usage is TRBV5-4 and J usage is TRBJ2-5, with D tentatively TRBD2 (7 bases). CDR3 length: 16 amino acids. V lost 0 bases to trimming and J lost 5 bases, with 17 bases between them. The germline V gene has CDR1 SGHNT and CDR2 YYREEE (reference sequence). The CDR3 is CASSLGRGAPRETQYF. CDR3 bases read: TGTGCCAGCAGCTTGGGTCGGGGGGCACCTAGGGAGACC. The entire variable domain, with the rest obtained from reference TRBV5-4 and TRBJ2-5, is as follows: ETGVTQSPTHLIKTRGQQVTLRCSSQSGHNTVSWYQQALGQGPQFIFQYYREEENGRGNFPPRFSGLQFPNYSSELNVNALELDDSALYLCASSLGRGAPRETQYFGPGTRLLVL.

Details on this clone: From the germline J gene comes the end of the CDR3, since the read stops 3 residues before it. Other DNA sequences in the same sample also yield this CDR3. The rearrangement uses TRBV7-2 and TRBJ2-5, with D unclear. V lost 3 bases to trimming and J lost 5 bases, with 4 bases between them. In germline, CDR1 is SGHTA, CDR2 FQGNSA. The CDR3 totals 11 residues. Incomplete CDR3 DNA: TGTGCCAGCAGCTTGTCGGAGACC. As protein: CASSLSET. The CDR3 in full is CASSLSETQYF.